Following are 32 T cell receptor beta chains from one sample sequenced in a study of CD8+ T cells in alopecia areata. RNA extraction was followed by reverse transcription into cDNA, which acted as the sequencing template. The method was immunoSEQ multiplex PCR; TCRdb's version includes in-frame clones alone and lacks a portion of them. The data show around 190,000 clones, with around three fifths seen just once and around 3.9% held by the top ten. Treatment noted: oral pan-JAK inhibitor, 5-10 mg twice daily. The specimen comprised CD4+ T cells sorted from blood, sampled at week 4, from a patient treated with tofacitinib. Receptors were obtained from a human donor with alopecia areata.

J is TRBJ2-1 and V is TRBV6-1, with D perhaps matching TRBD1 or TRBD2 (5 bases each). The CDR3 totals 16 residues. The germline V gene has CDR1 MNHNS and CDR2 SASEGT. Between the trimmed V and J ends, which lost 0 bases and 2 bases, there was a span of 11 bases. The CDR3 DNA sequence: TGTGCCAGCAGTGAAGCGCCAGGGACGCCCTACAATGAGCAGTTCTTC. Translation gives CASSEAPGTPYNEQFF.

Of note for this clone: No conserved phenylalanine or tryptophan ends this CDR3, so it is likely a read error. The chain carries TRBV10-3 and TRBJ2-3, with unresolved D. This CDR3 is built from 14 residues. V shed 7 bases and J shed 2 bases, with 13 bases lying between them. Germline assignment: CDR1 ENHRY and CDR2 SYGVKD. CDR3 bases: TGTGCCATCAAACGCGGCAGAGACACAGATACGCAGTATCTT. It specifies CAIKRGRDTDTQYL.

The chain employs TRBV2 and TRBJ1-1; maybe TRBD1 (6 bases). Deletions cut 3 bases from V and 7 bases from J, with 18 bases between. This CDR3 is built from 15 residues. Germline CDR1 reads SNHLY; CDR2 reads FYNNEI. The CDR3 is CASSDVAGAGVEAFF. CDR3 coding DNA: TGTGCCAGCAGTGACGTTGCAGGGGCCGGGGTTGAAGCTTTCTTT.

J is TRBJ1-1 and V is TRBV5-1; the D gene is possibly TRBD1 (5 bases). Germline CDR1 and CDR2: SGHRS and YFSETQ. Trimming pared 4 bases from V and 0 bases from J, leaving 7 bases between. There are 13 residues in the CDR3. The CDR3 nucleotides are TGCGCCAGCAGCGCGGGGCTGAACACTGAAGCTTTCTTT. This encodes CASSAGLNTEAFF.

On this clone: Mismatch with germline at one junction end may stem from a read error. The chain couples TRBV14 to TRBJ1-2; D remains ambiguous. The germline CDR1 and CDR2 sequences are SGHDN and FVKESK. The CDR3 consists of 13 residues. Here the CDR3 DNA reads TGTGCCAGCAGCCACTCACTCTTCGTCGGCTGCACCTTC. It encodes CASSHSLFVGCTF. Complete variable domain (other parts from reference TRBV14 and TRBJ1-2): EAGVTQFPSHSVIEKGQTVTLRCDPISGHDNLYWYRRVMGKEIKFLLHFVKESKQDESGMPNNRFLAERTGGTYSTLKVQPAELEDSGVYFCASSHSLFVGCTFGSGTRLTVV.

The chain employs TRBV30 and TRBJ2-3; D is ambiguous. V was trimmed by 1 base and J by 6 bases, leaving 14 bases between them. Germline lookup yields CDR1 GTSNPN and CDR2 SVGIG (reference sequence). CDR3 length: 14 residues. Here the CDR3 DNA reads TGTGCCTGGAGTGGGACGGTTTCATATGATACGCAGTATTTT. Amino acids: CAWSGTVSYDTQYF.

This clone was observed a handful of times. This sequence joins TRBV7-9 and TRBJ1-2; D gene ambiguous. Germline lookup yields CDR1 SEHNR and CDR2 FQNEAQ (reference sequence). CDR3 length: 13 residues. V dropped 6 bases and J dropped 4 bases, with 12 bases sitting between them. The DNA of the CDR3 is TGTGCCAGCAGTCCGGACCACCGCTATGGCTACACCTTC. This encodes CASSPDHRYGYTF.

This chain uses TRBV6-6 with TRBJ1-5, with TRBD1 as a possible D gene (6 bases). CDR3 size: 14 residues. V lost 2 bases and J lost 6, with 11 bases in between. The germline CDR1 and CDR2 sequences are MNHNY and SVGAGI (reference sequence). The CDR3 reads CASSYPGGGQPQHF. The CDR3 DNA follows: TGTGCCAGCAGTTACCCAGGAGGGGGTCAGCCCCAGCATTTT.

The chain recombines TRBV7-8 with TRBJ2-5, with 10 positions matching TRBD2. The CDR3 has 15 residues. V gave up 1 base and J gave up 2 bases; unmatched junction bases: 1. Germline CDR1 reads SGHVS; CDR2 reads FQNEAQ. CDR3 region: CASSLGTSGQETQYF. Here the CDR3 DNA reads TGTGCCAGCAGCTTAGGGACTAGCGGTCAAGAGACCCAGTACTTC.

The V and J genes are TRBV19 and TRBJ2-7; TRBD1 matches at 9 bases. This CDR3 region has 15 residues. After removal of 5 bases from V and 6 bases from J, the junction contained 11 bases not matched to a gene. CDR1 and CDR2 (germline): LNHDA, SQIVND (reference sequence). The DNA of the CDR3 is TGTGCCAGTAGTCCACGAGGAACAGGGGGCGGCGAGCAGTACTTC. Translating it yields CASSPRGTGGGEQYF.

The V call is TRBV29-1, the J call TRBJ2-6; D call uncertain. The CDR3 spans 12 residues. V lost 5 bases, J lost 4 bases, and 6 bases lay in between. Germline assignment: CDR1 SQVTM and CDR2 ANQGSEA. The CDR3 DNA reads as TGCAGCGTTTGGGCAGGGGCCAACGTCCTGACTTTC. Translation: CSVWAGANVLTF.

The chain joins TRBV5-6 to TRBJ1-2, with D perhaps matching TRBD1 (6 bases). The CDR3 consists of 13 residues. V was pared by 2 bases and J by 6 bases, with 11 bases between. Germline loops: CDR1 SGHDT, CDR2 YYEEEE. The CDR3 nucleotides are TGTGCCAGCAGCTTCTCTGACAGGAATGGCTACACCTTC. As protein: CASSFSDRNGYTF.

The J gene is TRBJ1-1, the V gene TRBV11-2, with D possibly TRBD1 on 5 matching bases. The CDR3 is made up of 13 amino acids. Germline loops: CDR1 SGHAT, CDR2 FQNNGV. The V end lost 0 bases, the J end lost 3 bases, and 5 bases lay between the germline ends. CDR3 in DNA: TGTGCCAGCAGCTTAGAAGGGGACACTGAAGCTTTCTTT. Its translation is CASSLEGDTEAFF.

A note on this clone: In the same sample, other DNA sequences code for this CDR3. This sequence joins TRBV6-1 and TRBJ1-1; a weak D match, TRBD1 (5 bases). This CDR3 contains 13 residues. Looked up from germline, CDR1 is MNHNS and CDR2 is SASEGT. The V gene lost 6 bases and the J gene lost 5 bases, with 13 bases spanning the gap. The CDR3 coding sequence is TGTGCCAGCAGCCTTGGGGGTCGGACTGAAGCTTTCTTT. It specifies CASSLGGRTEAFF.

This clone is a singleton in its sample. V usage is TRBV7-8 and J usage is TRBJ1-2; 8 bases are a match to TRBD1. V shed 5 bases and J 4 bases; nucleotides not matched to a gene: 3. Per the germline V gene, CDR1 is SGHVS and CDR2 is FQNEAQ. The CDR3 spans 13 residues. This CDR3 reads CASSQDRAYGYTF. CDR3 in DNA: TGTGCCAGCAGCCAGGACAGGGCCTATGGCTACACCTTC.

CDR3 bases: TGTGCCAGCATGACCGTTAAGACCACTGAAGCTTTCTTT. Protein sequence: CASMTVKTTEAFF. The chain carries TRBV6-5 and TRBJ1-1; D gene ambiguous. V was pared by 7 bases and J by 4 bases, with 13 bases between. The length of the CDR3 is 13 residues. CDR1 MNHEY and CDR2 SVGAGI come from the germline V gene.

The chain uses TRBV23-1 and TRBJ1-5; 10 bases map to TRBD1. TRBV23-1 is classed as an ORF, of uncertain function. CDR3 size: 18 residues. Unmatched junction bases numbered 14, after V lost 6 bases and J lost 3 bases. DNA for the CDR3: TGCGCCAGCAGCCAAGGACAGGGGGTGATATATTTCAATCAGCCCCAGCATTTT. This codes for CASSQGQGVIYFNQPQHF.

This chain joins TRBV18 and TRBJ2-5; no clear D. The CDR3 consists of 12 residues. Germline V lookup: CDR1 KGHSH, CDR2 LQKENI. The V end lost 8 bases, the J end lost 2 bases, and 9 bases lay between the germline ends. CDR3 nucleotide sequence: TGTGCCAGCGCGGCGAGGCAAGAGACCCAGTACTTC. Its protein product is CASAARQETQYF. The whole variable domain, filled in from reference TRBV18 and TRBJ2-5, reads NAGVMQNPRHLVRRRGQEARLRCSPMKGHSHVYWYRQLPEEGLKFMVYLQKENIIDESGMPKERFSAEFPKEGPSILRIQQVVRGDSAAYFCASAARQETQYFGPGTRLLVL.

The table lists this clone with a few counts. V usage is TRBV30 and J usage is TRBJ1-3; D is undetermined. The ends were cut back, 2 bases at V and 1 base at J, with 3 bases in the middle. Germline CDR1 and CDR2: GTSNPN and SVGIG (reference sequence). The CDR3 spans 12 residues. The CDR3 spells CAWSTSGNTIYF. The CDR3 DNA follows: TGTGCCTGGAGTACATCTGGAAACACCATATATTTT.

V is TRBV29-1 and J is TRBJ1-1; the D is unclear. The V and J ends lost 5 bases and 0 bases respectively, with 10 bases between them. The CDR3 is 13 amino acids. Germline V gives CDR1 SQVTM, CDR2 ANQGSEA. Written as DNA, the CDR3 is TGCAGCGTTACCCGGACCATGAACACTGAAGCTTTCTTT. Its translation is CSVTRTMNTEAFF.

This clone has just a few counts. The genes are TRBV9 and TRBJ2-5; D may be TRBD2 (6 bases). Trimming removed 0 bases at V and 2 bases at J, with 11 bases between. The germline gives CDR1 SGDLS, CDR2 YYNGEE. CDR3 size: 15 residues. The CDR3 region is CASSVDPGRQETQYF. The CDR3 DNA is TGTGCCAGCAGCGTAGATCCAGGGAGGCAAGAGACCCAGTACTTC.

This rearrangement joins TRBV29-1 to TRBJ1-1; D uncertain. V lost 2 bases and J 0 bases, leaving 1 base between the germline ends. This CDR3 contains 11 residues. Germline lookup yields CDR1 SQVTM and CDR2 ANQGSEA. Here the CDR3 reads CSVEMNTEAFF. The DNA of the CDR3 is TGCAGCGTTGAAATGAACACTGAAGCTTTCTTT.

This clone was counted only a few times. The CDR3 nucleotides read TGCAGCGTTGAGAGTAGGGTCAACACTGAAGCTTTCTTT. This translates into CSVESRVNTEAFF. V usage is TRBV29-1 and J usage is TRBJ1-1; D is ambiguous. The CDR3 contains 13 residues. The germline V gene has CDR1 SQVTM and CDR2 ANQGSEA. Trimming shortened V by 3 bases and J by 2 bases, and 10 bases separated the two germline ends.

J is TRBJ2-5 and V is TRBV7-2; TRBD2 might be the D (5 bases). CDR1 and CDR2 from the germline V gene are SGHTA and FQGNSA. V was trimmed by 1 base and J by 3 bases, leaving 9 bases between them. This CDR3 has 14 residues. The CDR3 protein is CASSLGSGEETQYF. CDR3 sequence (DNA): TGTGCCAGCAGCTTAGGGTCCGGGGAAGAGACCCAGTACTTC.

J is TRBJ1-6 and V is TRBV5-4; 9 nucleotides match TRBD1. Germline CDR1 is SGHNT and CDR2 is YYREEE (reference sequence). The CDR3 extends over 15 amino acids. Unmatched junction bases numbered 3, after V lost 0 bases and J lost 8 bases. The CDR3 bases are TGTGCCAGCAGCTTGGGGACAGGGGATGATTCACCCCTCCACTTT. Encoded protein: CASSLGTGDDSPLHF.

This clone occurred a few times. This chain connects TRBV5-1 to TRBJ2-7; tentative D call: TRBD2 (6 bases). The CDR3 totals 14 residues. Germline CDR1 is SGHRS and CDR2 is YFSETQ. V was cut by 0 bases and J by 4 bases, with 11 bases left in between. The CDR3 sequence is CASSLAVGLYEQYF. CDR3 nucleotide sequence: TGCGCCAGCAGCTTGGCCGTAGGACTATACGAGCAGTACTTC.

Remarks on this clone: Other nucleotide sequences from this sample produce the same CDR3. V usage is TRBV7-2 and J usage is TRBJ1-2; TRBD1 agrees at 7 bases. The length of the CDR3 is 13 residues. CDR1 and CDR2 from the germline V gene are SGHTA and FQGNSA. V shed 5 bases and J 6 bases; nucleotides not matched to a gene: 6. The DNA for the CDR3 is TGTGCCAGCAGCCCAAGACAGGGTGATGGCTACACCTTC. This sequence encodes CASSPRQGDGYTF.

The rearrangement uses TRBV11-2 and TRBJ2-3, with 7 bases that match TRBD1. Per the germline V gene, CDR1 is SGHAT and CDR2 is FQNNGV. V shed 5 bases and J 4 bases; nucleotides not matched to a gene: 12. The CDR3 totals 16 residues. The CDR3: CASSPTGTVTPDTQYF. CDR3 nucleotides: TGTGCCAGCAGCCCTACCGGGACAGTGACCCCAGATACGCAGTATTTT.

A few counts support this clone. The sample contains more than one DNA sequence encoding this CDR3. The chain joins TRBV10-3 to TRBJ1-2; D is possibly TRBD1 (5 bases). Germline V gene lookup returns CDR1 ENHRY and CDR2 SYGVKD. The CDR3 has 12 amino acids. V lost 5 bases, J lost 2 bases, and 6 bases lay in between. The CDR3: CAISQGNYGYTF. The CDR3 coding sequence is TGTGCCATCAGTCAGGGAAACTATGGCTACACCTTC.

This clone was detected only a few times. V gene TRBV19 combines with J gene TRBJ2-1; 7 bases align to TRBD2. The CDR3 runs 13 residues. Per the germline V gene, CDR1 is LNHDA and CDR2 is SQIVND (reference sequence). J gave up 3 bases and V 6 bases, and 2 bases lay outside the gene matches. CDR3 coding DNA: TGTGCCAGTAGCGGGGACTACTACAATGAGCAGTTCTTC. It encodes CASSGDYYNEQFF.

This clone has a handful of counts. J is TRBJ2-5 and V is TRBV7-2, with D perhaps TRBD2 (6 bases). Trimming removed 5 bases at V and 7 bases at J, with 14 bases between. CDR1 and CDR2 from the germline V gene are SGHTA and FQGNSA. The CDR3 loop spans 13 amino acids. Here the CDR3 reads CASSPEGAGTQYF. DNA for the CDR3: TGTGCCAGCAGCCCGGAGGGCGCGGGGACCCAGTACTTC.

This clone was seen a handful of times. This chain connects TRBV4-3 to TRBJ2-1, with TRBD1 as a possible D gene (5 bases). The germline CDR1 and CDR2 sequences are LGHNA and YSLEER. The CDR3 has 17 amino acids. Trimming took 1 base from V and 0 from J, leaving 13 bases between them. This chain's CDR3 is CASSQGPAQGSYNEQFF. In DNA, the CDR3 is TGCGCCAGCAGCCAAGGGCCCGCCCAGGGCTCCTACAATGAGCAGTTCTTC.